This TCR beta chain was captured by sequencing in a study of T cell responses to AZD1222 COVID-19 vaccine. The wider study: Whether given at about 4 or about 12 weeks, second doses were pooled.

Data came from immunoSEQ multiplex PCR; TCRdb stores just in-frame clones and leaves some out. The table records about 140,000 clones, 85% to 95% of them present only once. This CDR3 is 15 amino acids long. Germline CDR1 reads SGHNT; CDR2 reads YYREEE (reference sequence). The ends lost 4 bases at V and 8 bases at J; junction bases unmatched: 14. The study's findings and limits: Unmutated regions of variants are reportedly targeted by nearly half of spike-specific TCRs. Increased Spike-specific TCR breadth and depth were observed after two AZD1222 doses. Possibly, clonal diversity was underestimated; donors were largely white British and included more females.

About this clone itself: Its antigen is as yet unknown.

The TCR was taken from an adult in good health. V is TRBV5-4 and J is TRBJ1-2, with TRBD1 matching over 7 bases. Sample: peripheral blood, taken on day 0 of AZD1222 vaccination. The DNA for the CDR3 is TGTGCCAGCAGCCTCGGAGACAGGGAGGCGAACGGCTACACCTTC. This translates into CASSLGDREANGYTF.